This T cell receptor (beta chain) came from a study of T cells in narcolepsy (dated by TCRdb to between 2018 and 2020). For context, the study as a whole: Patients with narcolepsy type 1 or type 2 (NT1, NT2) were enrolled in the study together with healthy control donors. The study sought autoreactive T cells targeting hypocretin neuron self-antigens (hypocretin, TRIB2) in narcolepsy patients, using TCR Vbeta sequencing to track clonotypes in blood and CSF.

Overall results and qualifications from the work: Certain blood memory CD4+ repertoires from patients and controls had no sequences that matched autoreactive T cell clones. Autoreactive clonotypes were reported to be detected serially in the blood of the same patients and of different patients, but not in the blood of healthy controls. Plots comparing CSF and blood CD4+ T cell clonotypes from the same patient highlighted HCRT-specific and TRIB2-specific autoreactive clonotypes. Patients and controls had comparable numbers of sequenced blood memory CD4+ clonotypes, averaging about 40,000 and 30,000, respectively.

Library creation used the immunoSEQ multiplex PCR assay. Drawn from immuneACCESS, this table holds only the in-frame rearrangements with V and J called that TCRdb kept. Clones are partly lost; checked studies trace under half to an unresolved V gene and leave the rest unexplained. Here the sample has 26,000 or so clones; approximately 80% occur a single time. 3.4% of the sample lies in the top ten. For TCR Vbeta sequencing, memory CD4+ T cells were sorted ex vivo from the peripheral blood of narcolepsy patients and healthy controls. Comment on this clone: It has no known antigen specificity. The sample holds no much larger clone one base away, and base qualities are not on file.

For CDR1 and CDR2, the germline V gene (reference sequence) lists LNHDA and SQIVND. V loses 4 bases, J loses 5 bases, and the germline ends lie 19 bases apart. The CDR3 measures 16 amino acids from cysteine to phenylalanine. Just CDR3 DNA is preserved here, 48 bases in frame from base 1. The sequence came from a human donor with narcolepsy. Sequencing was performed on CD45RA- memory CD4+ T cells from PBMCs. According to the study, the label for this sample's cell subset or site signals: memory T cells sorted ex vivo from peripheral blood. Recombination linked TRBV19 to TRBJ2-3; the D match is possibly TRBD1 or TRBD2, with 7 bases aligned in each. This receptor carries the CDR3 CASSTPGGVLRDTQYF. The sequence in DNA is TGTGCCAGTAGTACTCCAGGGGGGGTTTTAAGAGATACGCAGTATTTT.